This TCR beta chain emerged from a study of beta chain features in type 1 diabetes. This CDR3 is 12 amino acids long. Regarding the study as a whole: Any HLA effect on TCRB rearrangement was left unresolved by small sub-analyses.

Expressed TCRB transcripts were sequenced after all isolated RNA was converted to cDNA. Some clones are missing from TCRdb's copy, which holds only in-frame ones; the method was immunoSEQ multiplex PCR. The top ten hold approximately 0.62% of the sample, which has around 200,000 clones, more than 10% seen once. Points on this clone: Its matching antigen is unknown.

This clonotype originated in a woman between 18 and 29 years old in good health. The J gene is TRBJ2-7, the V gene TRBV21-1; the table's D call, TRBD2, has no DNA check behind it. TRBV21-1 is labeled a pseudogene. The sequencing sample was made of central memory CD4+ T cells from blood. The DNA for the CDR3 is TGTGCCAGCAGCAAACAGCGGGGGAGGGGGTACTTC. Its translation: CASSKQRGRGYF.